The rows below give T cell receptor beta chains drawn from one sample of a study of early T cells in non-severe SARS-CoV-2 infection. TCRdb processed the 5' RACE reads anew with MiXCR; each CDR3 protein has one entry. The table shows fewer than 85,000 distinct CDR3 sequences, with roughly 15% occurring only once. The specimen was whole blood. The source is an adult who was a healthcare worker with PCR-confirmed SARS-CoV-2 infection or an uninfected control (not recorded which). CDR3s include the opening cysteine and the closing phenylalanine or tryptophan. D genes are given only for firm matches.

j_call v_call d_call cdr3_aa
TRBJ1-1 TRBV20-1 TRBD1 CSARRTGNTEAFF
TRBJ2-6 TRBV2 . CATRGVSGANVLTF
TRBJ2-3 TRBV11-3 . CASSLDPGPTDTQYF
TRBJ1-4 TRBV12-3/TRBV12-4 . CASSFVSTNEKLFF
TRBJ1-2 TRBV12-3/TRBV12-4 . CASRRDIRGYTF
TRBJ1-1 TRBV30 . CAWSVSLNTEAFF
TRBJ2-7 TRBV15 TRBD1 CATSRGTGEFYEQYF
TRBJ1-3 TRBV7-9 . CASSASGVLNSGNTIYF
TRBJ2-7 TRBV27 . CASSLARVYDEQYF
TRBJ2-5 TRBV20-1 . CSAQTDQQETQYF
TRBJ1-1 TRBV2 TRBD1 CASSETRSGGTEAFF
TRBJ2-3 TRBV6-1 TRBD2 CAALSGGAADTQYF
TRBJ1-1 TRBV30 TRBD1 CAWSPNRGPSAEAFF
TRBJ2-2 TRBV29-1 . CSVSRRPTGELFF
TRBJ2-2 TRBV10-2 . CASAGANTGELFF
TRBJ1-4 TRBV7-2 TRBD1 CASSSTGKVGEKLFF
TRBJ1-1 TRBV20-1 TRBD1 CSAGRGRTEAFF
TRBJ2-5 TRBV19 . CASSIQGKETQYF
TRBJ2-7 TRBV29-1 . CSVVGYRDNPYEQYF
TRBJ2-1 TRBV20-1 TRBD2 CSPGLAGYNEQFF
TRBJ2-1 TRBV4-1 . CASSQIFSRDGDEQFF
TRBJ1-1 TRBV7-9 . CASSSGPGEAFF
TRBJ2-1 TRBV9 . CASSDGGLTYNEQFF
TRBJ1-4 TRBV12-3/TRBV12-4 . CASSLTGDLFWKELFF
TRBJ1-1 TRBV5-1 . CASSFGGMNTEAFF
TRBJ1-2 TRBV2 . CASTLIEGSYYGYTF
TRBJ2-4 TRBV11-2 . CASSALGGGKNIQYF
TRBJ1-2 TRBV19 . CASSAYGYTF
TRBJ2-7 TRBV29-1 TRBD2 CSAGIGGVSEQYF
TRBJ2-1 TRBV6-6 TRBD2 CASSSGTSGGSYNEQFF
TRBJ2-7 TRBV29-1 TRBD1 CSVFGQGGAWYEQYF